This TCR beta chain was recorded in a study of control samples from healthy donors and cancer patients. Trimming stripped 1 base from V and 6 bases from J, with 9 bases between. Germline V gene lookup returns CDR1 SGHTS and CDR2 YDEGEE. The CDR3 length is 13 residues. The data were produced by immunoSEQ multiplex PCR, yet TCRdb's version contains in-frame clones alone and is incomplete. The table has tens of thousands of clones, approximately 89% seen once. The TCR originated in a man in his fifties or sixties in good health. This chain connects TRBV5-8 to TRBJ2-3, with D perhaps being TRBD1 or TRBD2 (7 bases each). Sequenced: blood. The CDR3, as DNA: TGTGCCAGCAGCTTGCAGGGGGGGGATACGCAGTATTTT. Translation: CASSLQGGDTQYF.